A single sample is the source of the 21 T cell receptor beta chains below, sequenced in a study of cytomegalovirus exposure and HLA in healthy donors. The PCR made use of 60 Vbeta and 13 Jbeta primers. Assay: immunoSEQ multiplex PCR; the TCRdb copy retains only in-frame clones and omits some. The table has 66,000 or so clones, more than 80% seen once; the top ten hold around 1.5%. What was sequenced was PBMCs. The receptors shown here come from a young man in good health and CMV-seropositive.

V gene TRBV15 combines with J gene TRBJ1-1, with a weak D call TRBD1 (5 bases). V lost 9 bases, J lost 0 bases, and 14 bases lay in between. The germline gives CDR1 LNHNV, CDR2 YYDKDF (reference sequence). The CDR3 sequence is 14 residues long. The CDR3 reads CATTGPPMNTEAFF. The CDR3 DNA sequence: TGTGCCACTACAGGTCCTCCTATGAACACTGAAGCTTTCTTT.

CDR3: CASSTTGVATQYF. The DNA for the CDR3 is TGTGCCAGCAGTACGACAGGGGTTGCGACCCAGTACTTC. This chain uses TRBV6-5 with TRBJ2-5; TRBD1 aligns across 8 bases. CDR1 is MNHEY, CDR2 SVGAGI, per germline. V was clipped by 5 bases and J by 7 bases; unmatched bases: 6. The CDR3 extends over 13 amino acids.

V gene TRBV4-3 combines with J gene TRBJ1-1; D might be TRBD1 (5 bases). The V and J ends lost 4 bases and 6 bases respectively, with 21 bases between them. CDR3 length: 16 residues. Germline V CDR1 and CDR2: LGHNA, YSLEER. The CDR3 spells CASSPRRGAGGPEAFF. CDR3 in DNA: TGCGCCAGCAGCCCACGGCGGGGCGCGGGAGGCCCTGAAGCTTTCTTT.

The CDR3 nucleotides read TGTGCCAGCAGCTTGGAAGCAGCGGGAGGGCCTGGGGAGTTCTTC. Residues: CASSLEAAGGPGEFF. The V gene is TRBV5-6, the J gene TRBJ2-1; TRBD2 matches at 10 bases. The CDR3 is 15 residues long. Looked up from germline, CDR1 is SGHDT and CDR2 is YYEEEE. The trim removed 0 bases at V and 14 bases at J, leaving 11 bases unmatched.

The chain has TRBV5-1 and TRBJ2-2; D perhaps matches TRBD2 (6 bases). The CDR3 covers 15 residues. Trimming stripped 1 base from V and 3 bases from J, with 10 bases between. Per the germline V gene, CDR1 is SGHRS and CDR2 is YFSETQ. The CDR3 is CASSLFGSDTGELFF. CDR3 sequence (DNA): TGCGCCAGCAGCTTGTTCGGGAGCGACACCGGGGAGCTGTTTTTT.

The chain has TRBV5-8 and TRBJ2-1, with D possibly TRBD2 on 6 matching bases. This CDR3 has 16 amino acids. CDR1 and CDR2 from the germline V gene are SGHTS and YDEGEE. V was trimmed by 2 bases and J by 0 bases, leaving 12 bases between them. CDR3 protein: CASSLGRGSSYNEQFF. DNA of the CDR3: TGTGCCAGCAGCTTAGGGCGGGGTAGCTCCTACAATGAGCAGTTCTTC. The full variable domain, with the rest looked up from reference TRBV5-8 and TRBJ2-1, is EAGVTQSPTHLIKTRGQQATLRCSPISGHTSVYWYQQALGLGLQFLLWYDEGEERNRGNFPPRFSGRQFPNYSSELNVNALELEDSALYLCASSLGRGSSYNEQFFGPGTRLTVL.

This clone was counted between two and nine times. This same CDR3 is encoded by further DNA sequences in the sample. The chain has TRBV7-9 and TRBJ2-7; 7 nucleotides line up with TRBD2. The V gene's germline CDR1 is SEHNR and CDR2 FQNEAQ (reference sequence). V was clipped by 1 base and J by 1 base; unmatched bases: 1. The CDR3 loop spans 14 amino acids. CDR3 region: CASSLGEGSYEQYF. The CDR3 nucleotides read TGTGCCAGCAGCTTAGGGGAGGGGTCCTACGAGCAGTACTTC.

The genes are TRBV11-2 and TRBJ2-2; possibly TRBD2 for D (5 bases). V lost 4 bases and J lost 7, with 10 bases in between. The CDR3 contains 13 residues. Germline-derived CDR1 and CDR2 are SGHAT and FQNNGV. This chain's CDR3 is CASSSQSGGELFF. The CDR3 bases are TGTGCCAGCAGCTCCCAGAGCGGCGGGGAGCTGTTTTTT.

The chain recombines TRBV28 with TRBJ2-1, with 9 positions matching TRBD2. The V gene end was trimmed by 2 bases and the J gene end by 8 bases; junction bases not matched to a gene: 7. The germline V gene has CDR1 MDHEN and CDR2 SYDVKM. This CDR3 is 15 amino acids long. The CDR3 DNA reads TGTGCCAGCAGTTTAGCGGGAGGGCCAACCTATGAGCAGTTCTTC. Protein product: CASSLAGGPTYEQFF.

The rearrangement links TRBV15 to TRBJ1-2; D is perhaps TRBD1 (5 bases). CDR3 length equals 15 residues. Trimming pared 1 base from V and 7 bases from J, leaving 16 bases between. The germline gives CDR1 LNHNV, CDR2 YYDKDF (reference sequence). The DNA of the CDR3 is TGTGCCACCAGCAGAGCCCCACCTCGACAGTCTGGCTACACCTTC. Translating gives CATSRAPPRQSGYTF.

The V call is TRBV14, the J call TRBJ1-2; D might be TRBD1 (6 bases). The CDR3 spans 15 residues. Trimming shortened V by 0 bases and J by 5 bases, and 13 bases separated the two germline ends. Per the germline V gene, CDR1 is SGHDN and CDR2 is FVKESK. CDR3 protein: CASSQDHRVGYGYTF. Here the CDR3 DNA reads TGTGCCAGCAGCCAAGACCACAGGGTGGGATATGGCTACACCTTC.

This clone has a single count. V and J are TRBV28 and TRBJ2-5; possible D gene TRBD1, 6 bases. This CDR3 comprises 15 residues. V was clipped by 6 bases and J by 5 bases, with 19 bases between them. In germline, CDR1 is MDHEN, CDR2 SYDVKM. The CDR3 reads CASSSMGAGGETQYF. CDR3 coding DNA: TGTGCCAGCAGCTCCATGGGGGCGGGTGGGGAGACCCAGTACTTC.

The DNA for the CDR3 is TGTGCCAGCAGCGAGACAGACCACATTCCCCTGAACACTGAAGCTTTCTTT. It yields the protein CASSETDHIPLNTEAFF. The chain has TRBV9 and TRBJ1-1, with D perhaps TRBD1 (5 bases). Between the trimmed V and J ends, which lost 3 bases and 0 bases, there was a span of 18 bases. Germline V gene sequence: CDR1 SGDLS, CDR2 YYNGEE. There are 17 residues in the CDR3.

The gene calls are TRBV29-1 and TRBJ2-1; no definite D call. This CDR3 spans 11 amino acids. Germline V gives CDR1 SQVTM, CDR2 ANQGSEA. The germline V and J ends were trimmed by 7 bases and 9 bases, with 13 bases remaining between them. CDR3 in DNA: TGCAGCGCCACTCCTAGTGGTGAGCAGTTCTTC. This encodes CSATPSGEQFF.

This sequence joins TRBV6-5 and TRBJ1-2; D possibly corresponds to TRBD1 (5 bases). CDR3 length: 13 residues. Deletions cut 11 bases from V and 0 bases from J, with 13 bases between. Germline V gene data show CDR1 as MNHEY and CDR2 as SVGAGI. The DNA for the CDR3 is TGTGCCGGCCGACAGAGTGCTAACTATGGCTACACCTTC. Protein product: CAGRQSANYGYTF.

V usage is TRBV6-5 and J usage is TRBJ1-1, with 8 bases identical to TRBD1. This CDR3 has 14 amino acids. Trimming took 6 bases from V and 0 from J; bases not matched to a gene: 3. Germline values: CDR1 MNHEY, CDR2 SVGAGI. CDR3: CASRSGQVNTEAFF. The CDR3 DNA is TGTGCCAGCAGATCGGGACAGGTGAACACTGAAGCTTTCTTT.

This clone was seen more than once but under ten times. The chain combines TRBV5-4 with TRBJ1-3; tentative D call: TRBD1 (6 bases). This CDR3 contains 14 residues. Germline V CDR1 and CDR2: SGHNT, YYREEE (reference sequence). Trimming left V 3 bases short and J 3 bases short, with 10 bases between. This chain's CDR3 is CASSSTGSGNTIYF. The CDR3 coding sequence is TGTGCCAGCAGCTCCACAGGGAGTGGAAACACCATATATTTT.

The chain couples TRBV6-1 to TRBJ2-7; 8 nucleotides line up with TRBD1. Germline-derived CDR1 and CDR2 are MNHNS and SASEGT. CDR3 length equals 14 residues. V lost 0 bases and J lost 7; bases outside the gene matches: 5. The CDR3 loop is CASSEAGGDREQYF. CDR3 bases: TGTGCCAGCAGTGAAGCAGGAGGGGACAGGGAGCAGTACTTC.

The chain joins TRBV28 to TRBJ2-7; 7 bases are a match to TRBD2. CDR3 length: 16 residues. Unmatched junction bases numbered 11, after V lost 5 bases and J lost 1 base. Germline CDR1 and CDR2: MDHEN and SYDVKM. This CDR3 is CASSPPGEGSSYEQYF. As DNA, the CDR3 is TGTGCCAGCAGTCCGCCTGGGGAGGGGTCATCCTACGAGCAGTACTTC.

The V gene is TRBV29-1, the J gene TRBJ1-1; D is unresolved. This CDR3 is built from 15 residues. Germline V lookup: CDR1 SQVTM, CDR2 ANQGSEA. Trimming stripped 4 bases from V and 2 bases from J, with 17 bases between. DNA of the CDR3: TGCAGCGTTGTCGCGGGGATGGTGGAAAACACTGAAGCTTTCTTT. This codes for CSVVAGMVENTEAFF. Full variable domain (rest looked up from reference TRBV29-1 and TRBJ1-1): SAVISQKPSRDICQRGTSLTIQCQVDSQVTMMFWYRQQPGQSLTLIATANQGSEATYESGFVIDKFPISRPNLTFSTLTVSNMSPEDSSIYLCSVVAGMVENTEAFFGQGTRLTVV.

The V and J genes are TRBV28 and TRBJ1-1; TRBD1 matches 9 bases. This CDR3 spans 18 amino acids. Per the germline V gene, CDR1 is MDHEN and CDR2 is SYDVKM. V gave up 5 bases and J gave up 5 bases; unmatched junction bases: 18. The CDR3 region has the DNA TGTGCCAGCAGTCCACCGGGACAGGGATGGAAATTGAGGACTGAAGCTTTCTTT. This encodes CASSPPGQGWKLRTEAFF. Full variable domain (missing parts from reference TRBV28 and TRBJ1-1): DVKVTQSSRYLVKRTGEKVFLECVQDMDHENMFWYRQDPGLGLRLIYFSYDVKMKEKGDIPEGYSVSREKKERFSLILESASTNQTSMYLCASSPPGQGWKLRTEAFFGQGTRLTVV.